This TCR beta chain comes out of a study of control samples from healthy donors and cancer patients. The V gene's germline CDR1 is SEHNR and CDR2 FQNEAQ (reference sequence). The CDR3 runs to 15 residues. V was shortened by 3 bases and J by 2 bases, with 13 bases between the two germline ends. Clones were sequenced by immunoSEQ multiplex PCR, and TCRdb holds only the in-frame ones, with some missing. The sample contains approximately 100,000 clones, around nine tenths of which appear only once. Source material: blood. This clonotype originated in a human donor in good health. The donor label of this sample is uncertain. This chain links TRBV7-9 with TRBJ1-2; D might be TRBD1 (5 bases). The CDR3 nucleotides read TGTGCCAGCAGCTTGGGGTCCAGGGAGAACTATGGCTACACCTTC. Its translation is CASSLGSRENYGYTF.